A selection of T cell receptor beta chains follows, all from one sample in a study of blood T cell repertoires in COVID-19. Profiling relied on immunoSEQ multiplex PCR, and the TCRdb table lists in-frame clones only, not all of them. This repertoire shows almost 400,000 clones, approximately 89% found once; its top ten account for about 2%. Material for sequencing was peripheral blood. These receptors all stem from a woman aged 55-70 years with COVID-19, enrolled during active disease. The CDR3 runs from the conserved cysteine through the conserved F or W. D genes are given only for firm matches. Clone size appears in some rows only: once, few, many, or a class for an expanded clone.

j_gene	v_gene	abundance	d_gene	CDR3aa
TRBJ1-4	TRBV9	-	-	CASSPRGGNLNEKLFF
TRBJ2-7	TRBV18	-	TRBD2	CASSPGTSAYEQYF
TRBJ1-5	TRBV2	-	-	CASSEAHGVNQPQHF
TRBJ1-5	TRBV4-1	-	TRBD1	CASSQWTGGNQPQHF
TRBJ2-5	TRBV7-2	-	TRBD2	CASTPARGLETQYF
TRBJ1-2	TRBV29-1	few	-	CSVFFQNYGYTF
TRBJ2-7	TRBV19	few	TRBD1	CASRHRRTGTGEGEQYF
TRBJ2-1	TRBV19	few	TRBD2	CASSMRARRGSGVNNEQFF
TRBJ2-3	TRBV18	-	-	CASSPLGTDTQYF
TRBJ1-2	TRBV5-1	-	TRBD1	CASSLVDRGRDGYTF
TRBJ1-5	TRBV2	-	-	CASSLSSNQPQHF
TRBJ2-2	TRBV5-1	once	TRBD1	CASSSQGVYTGELFF
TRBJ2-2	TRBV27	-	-	CASSLYQGTGELFF
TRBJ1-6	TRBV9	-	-	CASSWTDTSYNSPLHF
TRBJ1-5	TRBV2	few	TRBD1	CASSIQGAGQPQHF
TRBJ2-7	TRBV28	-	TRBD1	CASSLWARGNAYEQYF
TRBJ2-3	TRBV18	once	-	CASSLSWGGPSTDTQYF
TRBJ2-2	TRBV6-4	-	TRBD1	CASSLEAGGTGELFF